This entry lists 25 T cell receptor beta chains sequenced from one sample in a study of cytomegalovirus exposure and HLA in healthy donors. Both 60 Vbeta primers and 13 Jbeta primers went into the PCR. Sequencing was performed with immunoSEQ multiplex PCR; in TCRdb, only in-frame clones are kept and a portion is missing. The sample yields 65,000 to 100,000 clones, 60% to 80% seen once. Sequenced: PBMCs. Receptor source: a female donor in good health and CMV-seronegative.

The chain couples TRBV28 to TRBJ1-3; 8 bases match TRBD1. V shed 5 bases, J shed 4 bases, and the junction held 4 bases outside the gene matches. Looked up from germline, CDR1 is MDHEN and CDR2 is SYDVKM. The CDR3 has 14 residues. CDR3 DNA sequence: TGTGCCAGCAGTCAGGACAGGGTGGGAAACACCATATATTTT. Amino acids: CASSQDRVGNTIYF.

V is TRBV19 and J is TRBJ1-2, with 8 bases aligning to TRBD1. Germline CDR1 and CDR2: LNHDA and SQIVND (reference sequence). This CDR3 is 15 amino acids long. The V and J ends lost 7 bases and 4 bases, in that order; junction bases with no gene match: 11. The DNA for the CDR3 is TGTGCCAGTATAGACCGACAGGGGAGGGGCTATGGCTACACCTTC. Its translation: CASIDRQGRGYGYTF.

The chain combines TRBV5-1 with TRBJ2-1, with TRBD2 matching 13 bases. Looked up from germline, CDR1 is SGHRS and CDR2 is YFSETQ. With V trimmed by 5 bases and J by 0 bases, 11 bases remained unmatched. CDR3 size: 19 residues. The DNA for the CDR3 is TGCGCCAGCAGTTCACCGGGACTAGCGGGATTTGGCTCCTACAATGAGCAGTTCTTC. Translation gives CASSSPGLAGFGSYNEQFF.

The chain uses TRBV19 and TRBJ1-5; 8 bases line up with TRBD1. Germline V CDR1 and CDR2: LNHDA, SQIVND (reference sequence). V was clipped by 0 bases and J by 0 bases; unmatched bases: 16. The CDR3 contains 21 residues. CDR3 DNA: TGTGCCAGTAGTATAGAGCTACTTGGGACAGGTTATGCTTATAGCAATCAGCCCCAGCATTTT. This gives the protein CASSIELLGTGYAYSNQPQHF.

The chain couples TRBV5-1 to TRBJ2-2, with D perhaps matching TRBD1 (6 bases). V was trimmed by 2 bases and J by 0 bases, leaving 8 bases between them. CDR1 and CDR2 from the germline V gene are SGHRS and YFSETQ. This CDR3 has 15 amino acids. CDR3 DNA: TGCGCCAGCAGCTTCAGGGGTACGAACACCGGGGAGCTGTTTTTT. Translating it yields CASSFRGTNTGELFF.

V usage is TRBV18 and J usage is TRBJ1-3; D is uncertain. The V end was cut by 6 bases, the J end by 3 bases, with 12 bases between. Germline V gene data show CDR1 as KGHSH and CDR2 as LQKENI. The CDR3 is made up of 14 amino acids. The CDR3 DNA reads TGTGCCAGCTCCCGCGGAACATATGGAAACACCATATATTTT. It translates to CASSRGTYGNTIYF.

This clone was seen a handful of times. This chain links TRBV28 with TRBJ1-1, with D perhaps TRBD1 (6 bases). Between the trimmed V and J ends, which lost 3 bases and 11 bases, there was a span of 16 bases. This CDR3 comprises 13 residues. Germline V gene data show CDR1 as MDHEN and CDR2 as SYDVKM. The CDR3 DNA reads TGTGCCAGCAGTTTGAATGATAAGGGGGTGGCTTTCTTT. As protein: CASSLNDKGVAFF.

V usage is TRBV9 and J usage is TRBJ1-4; 8 nucleotides agree with TRBD1. V gave up 2 bases and J gave up 7 bases; unmatched junction bases: 10. CDR1 SGDLS and CDR2 YYNGEE come from the germline V gene. CDR3 length: 16 amino acids. The CDR3 DNA reads as TGTGCCAGCAGCGTTGGAACAGGGGGAAATACTGAAAAACTGTTTTTT. It translates to CASSVGTGGNTEKLFF.

This rearrangement joins TRBV9 to TRBJ2-3; TRBD1 aligns across 8 bases. CDR1 SGDLS and CDR2 YYNGEE come from the germline V gene. Trimming at V came to 0 bases and at J to 2 bases, leaving 5 bases not matched to a gene. The CDR3 consists of 16 residues. CDR3 DNA sequence: TGTGCCAGCAGCGTAGGCGGACAGGGTCCCACAGATACGCAGTATTTT. Residues: CASSVGGQGPTDTQYF.

V gene TRBV6-1 combines with J gene TRBJ1-5; D uncertain. The ends were cut back, 3 bases at V and 7 bases at J, with 13 bases in the middle. This CDR3 is 14 amino acids long. Germline CDR1 reads MNHNS; CDR2 reads SASEGT. Here the CDR3 reads CASSESGWHQPQHF. Here the CDR3 DNA reads TGTGCCAGCAGTGAGTCGGGATGGCACCAGCCCCAGCATTTT.

As to this clone: The identical CDR3 is also encoded by other nucleotide sequences in the sample. This sequence joins TRBV28 and TRBJ2-7; 11 bases are a match to TRBD1. This CDR3 region has 14 residues. J was trimmed by 3 bases and V by 5 bases; bases with no gene match: 3. Germline V gene sequence: CDR1 MDHEN, CDR2 SYDVKM. CDR3 region: CASSPGTGGYEQYF. The CDR3 DNA reads TGTGCCAGCAGTCCCGGGACAGGGGGCTACGAGCAGTACTTC.

The chain combines TRBV6-1 with TRBJ2-5; 7 nucleotides match TRBD2. Germline CDR1 and CDR2: MNHNS and SASEGT. Trimming at V came to 4 bases and at J to 1 base, leaving 6 bases not matched to a gene. This CDR3 comprises 15 residues. The CDR3 DNA reads as TGTGCCAGCAGTGGAGAAGCGGGACTCCAAGAGACCCAGTACTTC. Its translation is CASSGEAGLQETQYF.

CDR3 residues: CASSIARGRGQPQHF. The DNA for the CDR3 is TGTGCCAGTAGTATAGCCAGGGGGCGCGGTCAGCCCCAGCATTTT. The V and J genes are TRBV19 and TRBJ1-5; 8 nucleotides line up with TRBD1. CDR1 is LNHDA, CDR2 SQIVND, per germline (reference sequence). The V gene end was trimmed by 1 base and the J gene end by 6 bases; junction bases not matched to a gene: 5. The CDR3 is 15 residues long. Supplemented by reference TRBV19 and TRBJ1-5, the full variable domain reads DGGITQSPKYLFRKEGQNVTLSCEQNLNHDAMYWYRQDPGQGLRLIYYSQIVNDFQKGDIAEGYSVSREKKESFPLTVTSAQKNPTAFYLCASSIARGRGQPQHFGDGTRLSIL.

The V and J genes are TRBV6-5 and TRBJ2-1, with TRBD2 matching 10 bases. The CDR3 sequence is 15 residues long. V dropped 4 bases and J dropped 8; count of bases not matched to a gene: 8. Germline V lookup: CDR1 MNHEY, CDR2 SVGAGI. CDR3 sequence: CASSSGNSGRHEQFF. DNA of the CDR3: TGTGCCAGCAGTTCGGGAAATAGCGGGAGGCATGAGCAGTTCTTC.

The rearrangement links TRBV15 to TRBJ1-2; TRBD1 might be the D (6 bases). In germline, CDR1 is LNHNV, CDR2 YYDKDF (reference sequence). Trimming took off 0 bases at V and 6 bases at J, with 8 bases between the two ends. The CDR3 contains 13 residues. CDR3 protein: CATSRDRGHGYTF. As DNA, the CDR3 is TGTGCCACCAGCAGAGACAGGGGACATGGCTACACCTTC.

This clone appeared a single time. The chain links TRBV11-2 to TRBJ2-5; D remains ambiguous. Trimming cost V 4 bases and J 5 bases, with 5 bases left between them. The CDR3 has 11 residues. Germline assignment: CDR1 SGHAT and CDR2 FQNNGV. CDR3 DNA sequence: TGTGCCAGCAGCTCATTGGAGACCCAGTACTTC. Encoded protein: CASSSLETQYF.

V and J are TRBV28 and TRBJ2-7, with 7 nucleotides matching TRBD1. Per germline, CDR1 MDHEN and CDR2 SYDVKM. This CDR3 is built from 14 residues. Unmatched junction bases numbered 9, after V lost 6 bases and J lost 4 bases. The CDR3 nucleotides read TGTGCCAGCAGAAAAGGGGGCAGCCTATACGAGCAGTACTTC. Protein product: CASRKGGSLYEQYF.

This clone has only one observation. The chain uses TRBV15 and TRBJ2-7; D is possibly TRBD2 (5 bases). Looked up from germline, CDR1 is LNHNV and CDR2 is YYDKDF (reference sequence). V lost 3 bases and J lost 2, with 17 bases in between. CDR3 size: 16 residues. The CDR3 DNA follows: TGTGCCACCAGCAGTACTCAACTAGGTCTTCCCTACGAGCAGTACTTC. Amino acid sequence: CATSSTQLGLPYEQYF.

This chain uses TRBV6-5 with TRBJ1-1; 8 nucleotides match TRBD1. Germline CDR1 MNHEY, CDR2 SVGAGI. The CDR3 length is 14 residues. V shed 2 bases, J shed 1 base, and the junction held 0 bases outside the gene matches. CDR3 nucleotide sequence: TGTGCCAGCAGTTACACAGGGGGGAACACTGAAGCTTTCTTT. Encoded protein: CASSYTGGNTEAFF.

The gene calls are TRBV25-1 and TRBJ2-1, with 10 bases fitting TRBD2. Losses at the gene ends were 3 bases for V and 8 bases for J; bases not matched to a gene: 10. Looked up from germline, CDR1 is MGHDK and CDR2 is SYGVNS. This CDR3 has 16 amino acids. CDR3 bases: TGTGCCAGCAGTGAGGTTAGCGGGGGGCCTTGGGATGAGCAGTTCTTC. Amino acids: CASSEVSGGPWDEQFF.

This sequence joins TRBV27 and TRBJ2-3, with a tentative D call TRBD1 (6 bases). The germline gives CDR1 MNHEY, CDR2 SMNVEV (reference sequence). V was shortened by 3 bases and J by 3 bases, with 13 bases between the two germline ends. The CDR3 spans 15 residues. CDR3 loop: CASSFMGAITDTQYF. The CDR3 nucleotides are TGTGCCAGCAGTTTTATGGGGGCCATTACAGATACGCAGTATTTT.

The chain has TRBV29-1 and TRBJ2-1, with TRBD1 matching over 7 bases. The V gene end was trimmed by 8 bases and the J gene end by 6 bases; junction bases not matched to a gene: 10. The germline CDR1 and CDR2 sequences are SQVTM and ANQGSEA. The length of the CDR3 is 13 residues. The CDR3 loop reads CSSRQGPGNEQFF. CDR3 sequence (DNA): TGCAGCTCCAGACAGGGTCCCGGCAATGAGCAGTTCTTC.

This chain uses TRBV30 with TRBJ1-5, with TRBD1 matching over 7 bases. CDR1 and CDR2 from the germline V gene are GTSNPN and SVGIG (reference sequence). This CDR3 has 15 residues. J was trimmed by 6 bases and V by 0 bases; bases with no gene match: 8. The CDR3 region is CAWSVQAGGVQPQHF. Written as DNA, the CDR3 is TGTGCCTGGAGTGTACAGGCAGGGGGAGTTCAGCCCCAGCATTTT.

J is TRBJ2-7 and V is TRBV5-4, with a weak D call TRBD2 (7 bases). There are 14 residues in the CDR3. V was cut by 4 bases and J by 3 bases, with 14 bases left in between. Per germline, CDR1 SGHNT and CDR2 YYREEE (reference sequence). CDR3 DNA sequence: TGTGCCAGCAGCCCTACGGGGGGCGACTACGAGCAGTACTTC. It yields the protein CASSPTGGDYEQYF.

This chain uses TRBV13 with TRBJ2-1; TRBD2 is a possible D gene (7 bases). The V gene's germline CDR1 is PRHDT and CDR2 FYEKMQ (reference sequence). The CDR3 sequence is 16 residues long. Trimming removed 5 bases from V and 7 bases from J, with 21 bases in between. The CDR3 bases are TGTGCCAGCAGCCGACGGGGGGCCAGGGGTCCGAATGAGCAGTTCTTC. It translates to CASSRRGARGPNEQFF. Complete variable domain (other parts from reference TRBV13 and TRBJ2-1): AAGVIQSPRHLIKEKRETATLKCYPIPRHDTVYWYQQGPGQDPQFLISFYEKMQSDKGSIPDRFSAQQFSDYHSELNMSSLELGDSALYFCASSRRGARGPNEQFFGPGTRLTVL.